This T cell receptor (beta chain) was identified in a study of molecular identifiers for immune sequencing clone quantification. Methods described previously, with TCR primers listed, were used for bulk TCR libraries. Each CDR3 protein is one row after TCRdb ran MiXCR on the PCR reads. This sample has fewer than 350,000 distinct CDR3 sequences, with about a fifth found just once. Libraries used 20,000 to 1,000,000 sorted naive CD8 T cells and 10%, 30% or 50% RNA input. Isolation of naive CD8 T cells was achieved by sorting on a CD8+CD4-CCR7+CD45RA+ phenotype. The V gene's germline CDR1 is MGHRA and CDR2 YSYEKL. The CDR3 sequence is 12 residues long. The V end lost 3 bases, the J end lost 6 bases, and 5 bases lay between the germline ends. This clonotype has a count of ten or more.

The origin of this receptor is a human donor in good health. Some libraries in this study had Jurkat cell RNA spiked in. Sequencing was performed on naive CD8+ T cells from blood, with Jurkat cell RNA spiked in. Stated subset: FACS-sorted CD8+CD4-CCR7+CD45RA+ naive T cells. This chain connects TRBV4-1 to TRBJ2-2; no clear D. DNA for the CDR3: TGCGCCAGCAGCCAGGGCTCCGGGGAGCTGTTTTTT. Its translation is CASSQGSGELFF.